The T cell receptor beta chain under discussion was sequenced for a study of blood T cell repertoires in COVID-19. Overall study: COVID-19 samples, acute and convalescent, were from the United States, Italy and Spain. The cDNA or gDNA used as material had been derived from T cells, B-cell-depleted T cells, or PBMCs.

Original analysis: Estimates of nucleated cell counts were drawn from the amplification of reference gene primers. Method: immunoSEQ multiplex PCR; TCRdb's copy keeps in-frame clones and lacks some. That table is the source of V, J and clone size, and D and trimming were worked out from the DNA. The sample includes 150,000 to 200,000 clones, approximately 85% of them seen just once. Germline-derived CDR1 and CDR2 are SQVTM and ANQGSEA. V gave up 7 bases and J gave up 1 base; unmatched junction bases: 6. CDR3 length equals 13 residues. The rearrangement uses TRBV29-1 and TRBJ2-5, with 7 bases lining up with TRBD1. Sequenced material: peripheral blood. The TCR comes from a woman of 80 years or more with acute or convalescent COVID-19. Here the CDR3 reads CSAAAGGQETQYF. Written as DNA, the CDR3 is TGCAGCGCTGCCGCAGGGGGCCAAGAGACCCAGTACTTC.